The 23 T cell receptor beta chains in this list originate from one sample, sequenced in a study of T-cell reconstitution after alpha-beta-depleted transplantation in children. TCRbeta library preparation incorporated unique molecular identifiers. In TCRdb, the PCR reads were re-called with MiXCR into one record per CDR3 protein. This table holds approximately 490,000 distinct CDR3 sequences, 10% found once. Sequenced material: PBMCs, taken before TCRalphabeta/CD19-depleted stem cell transplant. The receptors come from a child under 10 years old with inherited bone marrow failure, due to receive a stem cell transplant.

This clonotype occurred many times. CDR3 sequence: CASSEGVRTDTQYF. In DNA, the CDR3 is TGTGCCAGCAGTGAGGGGGTACGCACAGATACGCAGTATTTT. V and J are TRBV2 and TRBJ2-3; D tentatively reads TRBD1 or TRBD2 (5 bases each). V was pared by 3 bases and J by 1 base, with 8 bases between. This CDR3 contains 14 residues. CDR1 is SNHLY and CDR2 is FYNNEI in the germline V gene. Using reference TRBV2 and TRBJ2-3 for the parts outside the CDR3, the full variable domain is EPEVTQTPSHQVTQMGQEVILRCVPISNHLYFYWYRQILGQKVEFLVSFYNNEISEKSEIFDDQFSVERPDGSNFTLKIRSTKLEDSAMYFCASSEGVRTDTQYFGPGTRLTVL.

This clonotype was detected ten times or more. V is TRBV6-5 and J is TRBJ2-1; possible D gene TRBD2, 5 bases. Germline values: CDR1 MNHEY, CDR2 SVGAGI. Trimming removed 2 bases at V and 1 base at J, with 12 bases between. The CDR3 has 16 residues. CDR3 nucleotides: TGTGCCAGCAGTTACGTGGCGGGTCCTTCCTACAATGAGCAGTTCTTC. Encoded protein: CASSYVAGPSYNEQFF.

In this sample, this clonotype turned up many times. The V gene is TRBV5-6, the J gene TRBJ1-1; D gene ambiguous. This CDR3 comprises 12 residues. CDR1 is SGHDT, CDR2 YYEEEE, per germline. V lost 4 bases to trimming and J lost 10 bases, with 14 bases between them. The CDR3 bases are TGTGCCAGCAGCGGAACTGCAGAGGTAGCTTTCTTT. Translated, it gives CASSGTAEVAFF.

This clonotype turned up a few times. V usage is TRBV27 and J usage is TRBJ1-1; D unresolved. This CDR3 comprises 13 residues. CDR1 is MNHEY, CDR2 SMNVEV, per germline (reference sequence). Deletions cut 6 bases from V and 0 bases from J, with 8 bases between. The CDR3 protein is CASSTGVNTEAFF. DNA for the CDR3: TGTGCCAGCAGCACCGGGGTGAACACTGAAGCTTTCTTT.

This clonotype was picked up many times. This chain connects TRBV24-1 to TRBJ2-1; 12 bases align to TRBD2. The CDR3 covers 18 residues. V lost 7 bases and J lost 3; bases outside the gene matches: 12. Germline CDR1 reads KGHDR; CDR2 reads SFDVKD. CDR3 coding DNA: TGTGCCACCAGCGCCGATTCCTGGACTAGCGGGAACTACAATGAGCAGTTCTTC. It encodes CATSADSWTSGNYNEQFF.

This clonotype was seen repeatedly, ten times or more. The chain joins TRBV11-2 to TRBJ1-2; 7 bases agree with TRBD1. J was trimmed by 1 base and V by 1 base; bases with no gene match: 3. The CDR3 has 15 amino acids. Germline lookup yields CDR1 SGHAT and CDR2 FQNNGV. The CDR3 protein is CASSLGQGDNYGYTF. Written as DNA, the CDR3 is TGTGCCAGCAGCTTAGGACAGGGAGATAACTATGGCTACACCTTC.

The chain is built from TRBV6-5 and TRBJ1-4, with D possibly being TRBD1 (5 bases). Per germline, CDR1 MNHEY and CDR2 SVGAGI. The V end lost 4 bases, the J end lost 14 bases, and 11 bases lay between the germline ends. This CDR3 has 11 residues. CDR3 protein: CASSSGKLLFF. The CDR3 DNA is TGTGCCAGCAGTTCAGGGAAACTCCTGTTTTTT.

Regarding this clonotype: Being one base from a much bigger clone, this may be a read error. Since no conserved phenylalanine or tryptophan closes the CDR3, a read error is the likely cause. The rearrangement uses TRBV15 and TRBJ1-2, with a possible D match to TRBD1 (6 bases). Germline V lookup: CDR1 LNHNV, CDR2 YYDKDF (reference sequence). The V gene lost 1 base and the J gene lost 4 bases, with 10 bases spanning the gap. The length of the CDR3 is 14 residues. The CDR3 reads CATSRVGGAYGYTC. In DNA form, the CDR3 reads TGTGCCACCAGCAGAGTTGGGGGGGCCTATGGCTACACCTGC.

This clonotype was seen more than once but under ten times. The chain carries TRBV2 and TRBJ2-3; 8 nucleotides match TRBD2. Germline V lookup: CDR1 SNHLY, CDR2 FYNNEI. The CDR3 runs 15 residues. The V segment lost 8 bases and the J segment 1 base; nucleotides outside the gene matches: 8. In nucleotides, the CDR3 is TGTGCCAGCGGGGGAGGAGCGGGAGGCACAGATACGCAGTATTTT. Translation gives CASGGGAGGTDTQYF.

This clonotype showed up many times. The chain joins TRBV11-2 to TRBJ2-1; 7 bases match TRBD2. The germline V gene has CDR1 SGHAT and CDR2 FQNNGV. V trimming: 8 bases; J trimming: 2 bases; junction bases outside the gene matches: 3. The CDR3 covers 13 residues. The CDR3 spells CASQREAYNEQFF. CDR3 sequence (DNA): TGTGCCAGCCAACGGGAGGCCTACAATGAGCAGTTCTTC.

This clonotype was observed many times. The V and J genes are TRBV20-1 and TRBJ1-1; D ambiguous. The CDR3 has 13 amino acids. V shed 2 bases and J shed 0 bases, with 7 bases lying between them. CDR1 DFQATT and CDR2 SNEGSKA come from the germline V gene (reference sequence). The CDR3: CSARFQLNTEAFF. For the CDR3, the DNA is TGCAGTGCTAGATTTCAGCTGAACACTGAAGCTTTCTTT.

This clonotype was picked up many times. The rearrangement uses TRBV7-8 and TRBJ2-7, with TRBD1 identical over 7 bases. The CDR3 totals 14 residues. The trim removed 3 bases at V and 3 bases at J, leaving 5 bases unmatched. The V gene's germline CDR1 is SGHVS and CDR2 FQNEAQ. Here the CDR3 DNA reads TGTGCCAGCAGCTTCCGGGACAGCCTCTACGAGCAGTACTTC. This translates into CASSFRDSLYEQYF.

This clonotype was seen many times. The J gene is TRBJ2-1, the V gene TRBV2; D not certain. The germline gives CDR1 SNHLY, CDR2 FYNNEI. The CDR3 runs 11 residues. The V and J ends lost 4 bases and 9 bases respectively, with 7 bases between them. The chain's CDR3 is CASSVTIEQFF. CDR3 nucleotide sequence: TGTGCCAGCAGTGTTACTATTGAGCAGTTCTTC.

This clonotype has ten or more counts. The gene calls are TRBV28 and TRBJ2-5; D remains unclear. Germline V gene data show CDR1 as MDHEN and CDR2 as SYDVKM. The CDR3 covers 14 residues. The germline V and J ends were trimmed by 3 bases and 4 bases, with 12 bases remaining between them. The chain's CDR3 is CASSFRVGRETQYF. CDR3 sequence (DNA): TGTGCCAGCAGTTTTCGGGTGGGCCGAGAGACCCAGTACTTC.

This clonotype was counted ten times or more. This chain links TRBV20-1 with TRBJ2-7, with D possibly being TRBD1 or TRBD2 (5 bases each). Looked up from germline, CDR1 is DFQATT and CDR2 is SNEGSKA (reference sequence). The V and J ends lost 6 bases and 4 bases respectively, with 16 bases between them. The CDR3 length is 13 residues. CDR3 residues: CSAQRGAKYEQYF. The CDR3 DNA sequence: TGCAGTGCCCAGAGAGGGGCCAAATACGAGCAGTACTTC.

This clonotype was seen at least ten times. The rearrangement joins TRBV3-1 to TRBJ1-2; the match to TRBD1 covers 9 bases. Germline trimming cut 1 base from V and 3 bases from J; bases unmatched to any gene: 18. The CDR3 loop spans 20 amino acids. The germline V gene has CDR1 LGHDT and CDR2 YNNKEL (reference sequence). The CDR3 region has the DNA TGTGCCAGCAGCCAAGTTGCCTTGCGCAAGACGGACAGGGGCGACTATGGCTACACCTTC. Translation: CASSQVALRKTDRGDYGYTF.

The sample holds a few counts of this clonotype. The rearrangement uses TRBV6-2 or TRBV6-3 and TRBJ2-7, with 13 nucleotides matching TRBD2. Trimming removed 6 bases from V and 6 bases from J; junction bases left unmatched: 2. In germline, CDR1 is MNHEY, CDR2 SVGEGT. The CDR3 sequence is 13 residues long. Written as DNA, the CDR3 is TGTGCCAGCAGAAGACTAGCGGGAGGCGAGCAGTACTTC. Translated, it gives CASRRLAGGEQYF.

V and J are TRBV2 and TRBJ2-1, with 10 positions matching TRBD2. The J segment lost 4 bases and the V segment lost 4 bases, leaving 7 bases of the junction unmatched. The CDR3 runs 16 residues. The V gene's germline CDR1 is SNHLY and CDR2 FYNNEI. The CDR3 here is CASSGSGLAVYNEQFF. Written as DNA, the CDR3 is TGTGCCAGCAGTGGGTCTGGACTAGCGGTGTACAATGAGCAGTTCTTC.

This clonotype was counted at least ten times. The rearrangement joins TRBV4-3 to TRBJ2-3, with D unclear. Looked up from germline, CDR1 is LGHNA and CDR2 is YSLEER. V was cut by 1 base and J by 0 bases, with 11 bases left in between. This CDR3 comprises 16 residues. CDR3 DNA sequence: TGCGCCAGCAGCCAAGTTCTGGGCGGAAGCACAGATACGCAGTATTTT. It is translated as CASSQVLGGSTDTQYF.

This clonotype was seen ten or more times. The chain has TRBV3-1 and TRBJ2-2; D may be TRBD2 (6 bases). Trimming took off 4 bases at V and 0 bases at J, with 6 bases between the two ends. The germline CDR1 and CDR2 sequences are LGHDT and YNNKEL (reference sequence). The CDR3 loop spans 14 amino acids. CDR3 region: CASSRGTNTGELFF. The CDR3 DNA sequence: TGTGCCAGCAGCCGCGGGACGAACACCGGGGAGCTGTTTTTT.

There are a few counts of this clonotype. The chain recombines TRBV7-2 with TRBJ2-7; the D gene is possibly TRBD2 (6 bases). Trimming cost V 0 bases and J 0 bases, with 12 bases left between them. The germline CDR1 and CDR2 sequences are SGHTA and FQGNSA. The CDR3 sequence is 16 residues long. CDR3 amino acids: CASSLAGGEVSYEQYF. The CDR3 DNA sequence: TGTGCCAGCAGCTTAGCGGGGGGTGAGGTCTCCTACGAGCAGTACTTC.

There are many counts of this clonotype. The chain is built from TRBV20-1 and TRBJ2-3; perhaps TRBD2 as D (6 bases). The germline gives CDR1 DFQATT, CDR2 SNEGSKA (reference sequence). The length of the CDR3 is 14 residues. Trimming pared 6 bases from V and 4 bases from J, leaving 17 bases between. CDR3 sequence: CSAPPRESADTQYF. The CDR3 nucleotides are TGCAGTGCCCCCCCACGGGAGAGCGCAGATACGCAGTATTTT.

This clonotype has ten or more counts. This chain connects TRBV4-3 to TRBJ1-4; 10 nucleotides align to TRBD1. This CDR3 comprises 15 residues. V lost 5 bases to trimming and J lost 2 bases; unmatched junction nucleotides: 2. CDR1 and CDR2 (germline): LGHNA, YSLEER. This CDR3 reads CASSGQGGTNEKLFF. For the CDR3, the DNA is TGCGCCAGCAGCGGACAGGGGGGGACTAATGAAAAACTGTTTTTT.